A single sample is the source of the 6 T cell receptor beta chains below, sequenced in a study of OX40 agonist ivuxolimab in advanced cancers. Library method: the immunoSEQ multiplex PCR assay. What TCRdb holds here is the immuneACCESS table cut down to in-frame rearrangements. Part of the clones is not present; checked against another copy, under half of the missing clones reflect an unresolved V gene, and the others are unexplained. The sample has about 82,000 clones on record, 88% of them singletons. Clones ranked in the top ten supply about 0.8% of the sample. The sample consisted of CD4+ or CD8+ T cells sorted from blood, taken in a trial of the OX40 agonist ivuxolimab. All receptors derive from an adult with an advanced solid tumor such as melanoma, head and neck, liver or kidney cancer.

Written as DNA, the CDR3 is TGTGCCAGCAGCCTCCGACAGCTCTCTGGAAACACCATATATTTT. It translates to CASSLRQLSGNTIYF. The rearrangement uses TRBV7-2 and TRBJ1-3, with D maybe TRBD1 (5 bases). The germline V gene has CDR1 SGHTA and CDR2 FQGNSA. Trimming removed 5 bases at V and 0 bases at J, with 11 bases between. The CDR3 consists of 15 residues.

The CDR3 region has the DNA TGTGCCAGCACACGGAACAGACATGAGCAGTTCTTC. This gives the protein CASTRNRHEQFF. This rearrangement joins TRBV2 to TRBJ2-1; D remains unclear. The germline V and J ends were trimmed by 7 bases and 8 bases, with 12 bases remaining between them. Germline CDR1 SNHLY, CDR2 FYNNEI. CDR3 size: 12 residues.

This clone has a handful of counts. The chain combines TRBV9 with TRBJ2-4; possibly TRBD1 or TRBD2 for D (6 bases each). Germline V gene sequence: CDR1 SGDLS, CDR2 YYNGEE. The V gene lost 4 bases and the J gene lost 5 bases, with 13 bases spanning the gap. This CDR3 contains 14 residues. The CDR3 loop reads CASSPTGGQNIQYF. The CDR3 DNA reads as TGTGCCAGCAGCCCGACTGGGGGGCAAAACATTCAGTACTTC.

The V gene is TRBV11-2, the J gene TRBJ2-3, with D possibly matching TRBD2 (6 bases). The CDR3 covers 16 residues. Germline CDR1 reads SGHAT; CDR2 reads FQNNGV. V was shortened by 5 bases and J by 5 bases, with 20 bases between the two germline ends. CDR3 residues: CASSILAGSTGDTQYF. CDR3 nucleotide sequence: TGTGCCAGCAGCATATTAGCCGGGAGTACGGGAGATACGCAGTATTTT.

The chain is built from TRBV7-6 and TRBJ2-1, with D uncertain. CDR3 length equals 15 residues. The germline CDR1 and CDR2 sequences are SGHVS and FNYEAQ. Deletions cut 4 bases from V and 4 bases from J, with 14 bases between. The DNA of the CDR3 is TGTGCCAGCAGCTCCGCCCCCACAGTTTACAATGAGCAGTTCTTC. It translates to CASSSAPTVYNEQFF.

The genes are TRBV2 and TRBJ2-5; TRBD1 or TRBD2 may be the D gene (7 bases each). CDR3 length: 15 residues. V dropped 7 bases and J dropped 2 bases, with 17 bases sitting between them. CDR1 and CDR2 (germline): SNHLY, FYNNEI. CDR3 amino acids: CASKGQGGVQETQYF. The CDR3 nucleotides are TGTGCCAGCAAGGGGCAGGGGGGGGTTCAAGAGACCCAGTACTTC.